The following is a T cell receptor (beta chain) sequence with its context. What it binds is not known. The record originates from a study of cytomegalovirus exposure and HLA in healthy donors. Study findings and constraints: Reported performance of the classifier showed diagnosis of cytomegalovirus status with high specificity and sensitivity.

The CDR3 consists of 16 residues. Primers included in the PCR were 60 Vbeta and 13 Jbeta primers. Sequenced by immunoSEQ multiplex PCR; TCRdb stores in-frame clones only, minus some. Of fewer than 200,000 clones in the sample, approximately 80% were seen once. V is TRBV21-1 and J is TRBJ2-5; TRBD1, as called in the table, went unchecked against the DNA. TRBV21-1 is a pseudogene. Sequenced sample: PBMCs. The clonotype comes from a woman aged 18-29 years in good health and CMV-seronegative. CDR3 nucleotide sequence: TGTGCCAGCAGCCGGGACAGGCGAAGGGAGCAAGAGACCCAGTACTTC. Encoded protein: CASSRDRRREQETQYF.